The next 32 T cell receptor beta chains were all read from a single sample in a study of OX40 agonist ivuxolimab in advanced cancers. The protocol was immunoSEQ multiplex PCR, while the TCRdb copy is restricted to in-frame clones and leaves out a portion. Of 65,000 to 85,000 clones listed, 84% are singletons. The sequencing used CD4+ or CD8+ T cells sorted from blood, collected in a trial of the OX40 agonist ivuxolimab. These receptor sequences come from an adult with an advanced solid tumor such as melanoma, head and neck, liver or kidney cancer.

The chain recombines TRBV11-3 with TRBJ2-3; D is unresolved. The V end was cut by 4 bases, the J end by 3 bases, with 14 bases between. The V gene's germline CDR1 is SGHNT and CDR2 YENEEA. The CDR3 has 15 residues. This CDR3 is CASSSREDRTDTQYF. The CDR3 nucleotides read TGTGCCAGCAGCTCCCGAGAGGACCGAACAGATACGCAGTATTTT.

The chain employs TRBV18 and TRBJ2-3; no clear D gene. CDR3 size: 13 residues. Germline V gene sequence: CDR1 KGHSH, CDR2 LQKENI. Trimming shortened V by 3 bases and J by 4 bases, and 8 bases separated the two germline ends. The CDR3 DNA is TGTGCCAGCTCACCCAATAGAGCAGATACGCAGTATTTT. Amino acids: CASSPNRADTQYF.

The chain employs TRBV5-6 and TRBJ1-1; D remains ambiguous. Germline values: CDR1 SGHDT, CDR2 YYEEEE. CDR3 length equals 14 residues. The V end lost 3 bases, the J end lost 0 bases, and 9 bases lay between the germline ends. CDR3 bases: TGTGCCAGCAGCTCCGCCCCTATGAACACTGAAGCTTTCTTT. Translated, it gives CASSSAPMNTEAFF.

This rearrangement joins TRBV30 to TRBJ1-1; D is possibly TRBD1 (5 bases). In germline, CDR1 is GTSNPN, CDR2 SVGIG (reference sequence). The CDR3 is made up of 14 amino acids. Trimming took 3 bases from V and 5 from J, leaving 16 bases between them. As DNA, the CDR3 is TGTGCCTGGAGCACCGGTGACCGGGGGACTGAAGCTTTCTTT. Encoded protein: CAWSTGDRGTEAFF. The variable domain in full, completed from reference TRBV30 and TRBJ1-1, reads SQTIHQWPATLVQPVGSPLSLECTVEGTSNPNLYWYRQAAGRGLQLLFYSVGIGQISSEVPQNLSASRPQDRQFILSSKKLLLSDSGFYLCAWSTGDRGTEAFFGQGTRLTVV.

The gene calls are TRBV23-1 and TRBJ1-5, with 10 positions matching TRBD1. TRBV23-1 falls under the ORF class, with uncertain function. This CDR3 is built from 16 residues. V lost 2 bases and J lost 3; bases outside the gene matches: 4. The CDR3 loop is CASSQGTGEDNQPQHF. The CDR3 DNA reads TGCGCCAGCAGTCAAGGGACAGGGGAAGACAATCAGCCCCAGCATTTT.

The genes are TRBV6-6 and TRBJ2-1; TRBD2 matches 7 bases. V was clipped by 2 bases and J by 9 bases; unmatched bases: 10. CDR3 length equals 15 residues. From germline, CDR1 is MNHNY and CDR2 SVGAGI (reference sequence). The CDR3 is CASSYRLQTGGEQFF. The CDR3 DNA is TGTGCCAGCAGTTACCGGCTTCAAACGGGGGGTGAGCAGTTCTTC.

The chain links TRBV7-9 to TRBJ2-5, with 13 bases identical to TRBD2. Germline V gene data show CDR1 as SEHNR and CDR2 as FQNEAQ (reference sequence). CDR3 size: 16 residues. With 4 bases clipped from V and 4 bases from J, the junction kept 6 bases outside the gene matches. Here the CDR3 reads CASSSGLAGRAETQYF. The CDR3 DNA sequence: TGTGCCAGCAGCTCGGGACTAGCGGGAAGGGCAGAGACCCAGTACTTC.

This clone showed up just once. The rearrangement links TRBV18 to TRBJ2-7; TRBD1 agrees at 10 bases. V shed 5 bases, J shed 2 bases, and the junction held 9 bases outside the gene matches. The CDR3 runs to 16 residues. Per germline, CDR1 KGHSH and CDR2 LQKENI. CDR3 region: CASSMNRQGATYEQYF. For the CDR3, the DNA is TGTGCCAGCTCAATGAACCGACAGGGGGCGACCTACGAGCAGTACTTC.

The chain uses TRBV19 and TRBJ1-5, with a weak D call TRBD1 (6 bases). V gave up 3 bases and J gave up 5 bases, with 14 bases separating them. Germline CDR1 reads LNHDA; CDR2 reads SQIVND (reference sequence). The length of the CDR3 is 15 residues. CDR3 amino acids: CASSMSGGAYQPQHF. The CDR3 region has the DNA TGTGCCAGTAGTATGAGCGGGGGGGCCTATCAGCCCCAGCATTTT.

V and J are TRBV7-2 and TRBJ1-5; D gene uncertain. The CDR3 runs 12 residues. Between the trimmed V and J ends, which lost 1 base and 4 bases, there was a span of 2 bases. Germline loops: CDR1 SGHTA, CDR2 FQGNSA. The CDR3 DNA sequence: TGTGCCAGCAGCTTAGGAAATCAGCCCCAGCATTTT. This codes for CASSLGNQPQHF.

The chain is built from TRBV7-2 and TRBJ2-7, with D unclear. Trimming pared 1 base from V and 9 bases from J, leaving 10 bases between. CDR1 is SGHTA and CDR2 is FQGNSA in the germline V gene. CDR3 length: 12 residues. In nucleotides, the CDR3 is TGTGCCAGCAGCTTAGATCCCGGGCGGCAGTACTTC. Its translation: CASSLDPGRQYF.

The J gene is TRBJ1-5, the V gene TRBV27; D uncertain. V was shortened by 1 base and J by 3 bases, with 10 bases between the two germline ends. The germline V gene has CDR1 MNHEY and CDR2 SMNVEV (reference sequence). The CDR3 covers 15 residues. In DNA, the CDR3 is TGTGCCAGCAGTTTATATTGGGAAAACAATCAGCCCCAGCATTTT. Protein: CASSLYWENNQPQHF.

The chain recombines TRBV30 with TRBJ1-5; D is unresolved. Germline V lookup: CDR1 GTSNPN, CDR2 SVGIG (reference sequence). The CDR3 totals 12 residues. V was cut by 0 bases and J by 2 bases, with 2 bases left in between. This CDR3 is CAWSVGNQPQHF. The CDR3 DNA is TGTGCCTGGAGTGTCGGCAATCAGCCCCAGCATTTT.

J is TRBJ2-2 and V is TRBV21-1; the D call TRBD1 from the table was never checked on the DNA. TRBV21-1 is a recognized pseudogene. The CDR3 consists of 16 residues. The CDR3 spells CASSPWTGKDTGELFF. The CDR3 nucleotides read TGTGCCAGCAGCCCCTGGACAGGGAAGGACACCGGGGAGCTGTTTTTT.

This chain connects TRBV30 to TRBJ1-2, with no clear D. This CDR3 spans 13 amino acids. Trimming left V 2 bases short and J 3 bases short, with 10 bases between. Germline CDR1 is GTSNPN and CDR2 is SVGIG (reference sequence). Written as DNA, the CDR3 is TGTGCCTGGAGTCAAACAGTAGACTATGGCTACACCTTC. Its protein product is CAWSQTVDYGYTF.

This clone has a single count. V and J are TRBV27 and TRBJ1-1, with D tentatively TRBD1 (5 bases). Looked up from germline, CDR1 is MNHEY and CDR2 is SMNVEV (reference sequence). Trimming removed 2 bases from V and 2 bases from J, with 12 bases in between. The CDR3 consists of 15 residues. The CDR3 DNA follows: TGTGCCAGCAGTTTAGTCAGGGCGGCAAACACTGAAGCTTTCTTT. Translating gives CASSLVRAANTEAFF.

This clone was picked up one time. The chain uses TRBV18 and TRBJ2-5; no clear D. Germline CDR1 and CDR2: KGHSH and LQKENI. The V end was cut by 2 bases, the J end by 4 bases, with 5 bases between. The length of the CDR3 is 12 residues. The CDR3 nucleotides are TGTGCCAGCTCACCATTCGGAGAGACCCAGTACTTC. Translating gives CASSPFGETQYF.

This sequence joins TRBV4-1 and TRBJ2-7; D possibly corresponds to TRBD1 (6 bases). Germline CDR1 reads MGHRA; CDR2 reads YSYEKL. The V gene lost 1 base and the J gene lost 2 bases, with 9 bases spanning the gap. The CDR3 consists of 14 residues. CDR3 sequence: CASSQVTGTYEQYF. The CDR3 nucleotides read TGCGCCAGCAGCCAAGTTACAGGGACCTACGAGCAGTACTTC.

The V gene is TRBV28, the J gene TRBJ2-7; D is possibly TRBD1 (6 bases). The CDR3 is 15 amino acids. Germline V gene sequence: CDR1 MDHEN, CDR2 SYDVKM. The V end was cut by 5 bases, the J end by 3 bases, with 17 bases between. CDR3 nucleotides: TGTGCCAGCAGTCCAAATTACAGGGTGGGCTACGAGCAGTACTTC. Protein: CASSPNYRVGYEQYF.

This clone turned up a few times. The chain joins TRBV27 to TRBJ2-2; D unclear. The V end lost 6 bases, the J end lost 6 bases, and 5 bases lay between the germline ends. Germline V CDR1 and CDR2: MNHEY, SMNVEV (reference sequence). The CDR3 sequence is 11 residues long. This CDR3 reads CASRFAGELFF. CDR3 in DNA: TGTGCCAGCAGGTTCGCCGGGGAGCTGTTTTTT.

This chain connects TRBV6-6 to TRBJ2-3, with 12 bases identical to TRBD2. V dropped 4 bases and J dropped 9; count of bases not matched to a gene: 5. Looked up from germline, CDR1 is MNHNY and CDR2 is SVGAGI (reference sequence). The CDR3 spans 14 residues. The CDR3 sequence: CASSSSGGARTQYF. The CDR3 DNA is TGTGCCAGCAGTTCTAGCGGGGGGGCCCGGACGCAGTATTTT.

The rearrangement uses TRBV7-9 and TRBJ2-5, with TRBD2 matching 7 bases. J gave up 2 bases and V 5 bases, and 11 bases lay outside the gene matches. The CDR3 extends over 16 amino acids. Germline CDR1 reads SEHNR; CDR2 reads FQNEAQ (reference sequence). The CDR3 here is CASSPPGGSRQETQYF. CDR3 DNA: TGTGCCAGCAGCCCCCCCGGCGGGAGTAGGCAAGAGACCCAGTACTTC.

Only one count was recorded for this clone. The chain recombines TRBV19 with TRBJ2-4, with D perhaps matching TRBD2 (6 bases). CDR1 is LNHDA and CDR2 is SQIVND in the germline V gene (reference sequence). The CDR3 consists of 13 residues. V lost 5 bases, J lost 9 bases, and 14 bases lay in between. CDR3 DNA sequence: TGTGCCAGTAGTGTCCTGACCGGGGGCATTCAGTACTTC. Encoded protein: CASSVLTGGIQYF.

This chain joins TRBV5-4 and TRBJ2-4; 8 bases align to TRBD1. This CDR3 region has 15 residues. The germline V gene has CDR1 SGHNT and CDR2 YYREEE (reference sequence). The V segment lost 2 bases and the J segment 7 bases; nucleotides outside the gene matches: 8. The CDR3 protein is CASSFRAGGRNIQYF. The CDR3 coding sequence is TGTGCCAGCAGCTTTCGAGCAGGGGGCAGGAACATTCAGTACTTC. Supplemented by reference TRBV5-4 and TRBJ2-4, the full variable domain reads ETGVTQSPTHLIKTRGQQVTLRCSSQSGHNTVSWYQQALGQGPQFIFQYYREEENGRGNFPPRFSGLQFPNYSSELNVNALELDDSALYLCASSFRAGGRNIQYFGAGTRLSVL.

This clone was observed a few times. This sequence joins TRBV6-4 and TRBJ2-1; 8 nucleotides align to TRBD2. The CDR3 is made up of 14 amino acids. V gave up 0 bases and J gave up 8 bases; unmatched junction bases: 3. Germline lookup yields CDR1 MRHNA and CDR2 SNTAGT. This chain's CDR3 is CASSDSGGADEQFF. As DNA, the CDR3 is TGTGCCAGCAGTGACTCCGGGGGGGCCGATGAGCAGTTCTTC.

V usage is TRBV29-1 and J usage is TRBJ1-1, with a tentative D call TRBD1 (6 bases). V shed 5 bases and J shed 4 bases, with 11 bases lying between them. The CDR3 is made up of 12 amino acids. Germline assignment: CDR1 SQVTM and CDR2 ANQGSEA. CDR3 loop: CSVPAGATEAFF. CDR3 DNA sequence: TGCAGCGTTCCCGCAGGGGCCACTGAAGCTTTCTTT.

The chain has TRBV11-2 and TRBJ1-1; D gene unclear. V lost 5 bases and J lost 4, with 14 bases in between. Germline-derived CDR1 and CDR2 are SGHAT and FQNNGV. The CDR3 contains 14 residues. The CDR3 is CASSREPGSTEAFF. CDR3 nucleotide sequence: TGTGCCAGCAGCCGCGAGCCGGGGAGCACTGAAGCTTTCTTT. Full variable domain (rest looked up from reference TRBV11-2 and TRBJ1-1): EAGVAQSPRYKIIEKRQSVAFWCNPISGHATLYWYQQILGQGPKLLIQFQNNGVVDDSQLPKDRFSAERLKGVDSTLKIQPAKLEDSAVYLCASSREPGSTEAFFGQGTRLTVV.

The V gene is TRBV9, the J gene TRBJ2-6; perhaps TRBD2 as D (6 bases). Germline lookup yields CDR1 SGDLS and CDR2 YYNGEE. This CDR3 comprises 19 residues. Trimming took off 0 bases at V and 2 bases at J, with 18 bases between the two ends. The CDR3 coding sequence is TGTGCCAGCAGCGTAGACAGTTTGAGGCGGGGCCCTGGGGCCAACGTCCTGACTTTC. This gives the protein CASSVDSLRRGPGANVLTF.

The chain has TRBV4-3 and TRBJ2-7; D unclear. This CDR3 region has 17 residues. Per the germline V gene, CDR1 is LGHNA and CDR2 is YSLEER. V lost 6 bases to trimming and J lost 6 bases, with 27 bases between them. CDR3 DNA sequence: TGCGCCAGCAGACGCAGTGCGAAACAGCAAGCTCAGCGCGAGCAGTACTTC. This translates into CASRRSAKQQAQREQYF.

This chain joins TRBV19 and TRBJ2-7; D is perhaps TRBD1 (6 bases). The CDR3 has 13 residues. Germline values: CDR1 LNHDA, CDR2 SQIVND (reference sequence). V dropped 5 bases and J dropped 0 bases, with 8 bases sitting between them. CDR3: CASSSDSSYEQYF. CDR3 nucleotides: TGTGCCAGTAGTTCGGACAGCTCCTACGAGCAGTACTTC.

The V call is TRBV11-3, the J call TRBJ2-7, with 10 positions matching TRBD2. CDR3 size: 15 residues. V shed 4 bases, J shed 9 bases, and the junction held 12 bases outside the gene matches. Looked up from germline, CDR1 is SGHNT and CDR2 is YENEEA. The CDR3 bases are TGTGCCAGCAGCTCCGCCCTAACTAGCGGGGAATTGCAGTACTTC. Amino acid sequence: CASSSALTSGELQYF.

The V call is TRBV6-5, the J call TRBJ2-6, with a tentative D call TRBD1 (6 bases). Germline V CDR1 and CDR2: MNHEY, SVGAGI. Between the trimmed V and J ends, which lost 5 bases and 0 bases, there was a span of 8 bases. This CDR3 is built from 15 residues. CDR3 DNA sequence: TGTGCCAGCAGTAACAGGGACTCTGGGGCCAACGTCCTGACTTTC. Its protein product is CASSNRDSGANVLTF.